One and the same sample provided the 10 T cell receptor beta chains below, sequenced in a study of T-cell memory formation after mild COVID-19. MiXCR was run by TCRdb on the 5' RACE reads, yielding one entry per CDR3 protein. The sample includes 350,000 to 500,000 distinct CDR3 sequences, 20% of them seen just once. The sequenced sample consisted of PBMCs or a T cell subset sorted from them (not recorded which). These TCRs come from an adult woman who had mild COVID-19 (a few samples of this study predate the infection). Cell type and time point are not known.

The chain couples TRBV12-3 or TRBV12-4 to TRBJ2-1; TRBD1 agrees at 8 bases. Losses at the gene ends were 6 bases for V and 6 bases for J; bases not matched to a gene: 7. The CDR3 runs 14 residues. CDR3 protein: CASSPQDRVNEQFF. The CDR3 bases are TGTGCCAGCAGCCCTCAGGACAGGGTCAATGAGCAGTTCTTC.

The V gene is TRBV7-2, the J gene TRBJ2-7, with 9 positions matching TRBD1. The CDR3 consists of 17 residues. Unmatched junction bases numbered 9, after V lost 1 base and J lost 2 bases. Germline V gives CDR1 SGHTA, CDR2 FQGNSA. The CDR3 nucleotides read TGTGCCAGCAGCTTAGTACAGGGGGCTGGGTTTCCCTACGAGCAGTACTTC. Encoded protein: CASSLVQGAGFPYEQYF.

This clonotype was seen ten or more times. The V call is TRBV7-2, the J call TRBJ2-3; TRBD1 might be the D (6 bases). V lost 5 bases, J lost 1 base, and 16 bases lay in between. The length of the CDR3 is 16 residues. Germline CDR1 is SGHTA and CDR2 is FQGNSA. CDR3: CASSPLAGGGTDTQYF. In nucleotides, the CDR3 is TGTGCCAGCAGCCCTCTAGCTGGGGGCGGCACAGATACGCAGTATTTT. Full variable domain (missing parts from reference TRBV7-2 and TRBJ2-3): GAGVSQSPSNKVTEKGKDVELRCDPISGHTALYWYRQSLGQGLEFLIYFQGNSAPDKSGLPSDRFSAERTGGSVSTLTIQRTQQEDSAVYLCASSPLAGGGTDTQYFGPGTRLTVL.

The sample holds many counts of this clonotype. One end of the junction is discordant with germline, which a read error may explain. V usage is TRBV7-2 and J usage is TRBJ2-3; 7 nucleotides line up with TRBD1. The CDR3 sequence is 14 residues long. Germline V gene data show CDR1 as SGHTA and CDR2 as FQGNSA. Here the CDR3 reads CASTLDRVADTQYF. The CDR3 DNA sequence: TGTGCCAGCACCTTAGACAGGGTCGCAGATACGCAGTATTTT.

This clonotype appeared a few times. The chain links TRBV18 to TRBJ2-7; 9 positions agree with TRBD1. With 3 bases clipped from V and 5 bases from J, the junction kept 2 bases outside the gene matches. The CDR3 length is 13 residues. Looked up from germline, CDR1 is KGHSH and CDR2 is LQKENI. This CDR3 is CASSPGTGNEQYF. The CDR3 coding sequence is TGTGCCAGCTCACCCGGGACAGGGAACGAGCAGTACTTC.

CDR3 bases: TGTGCCAGCAGCTTGGTAGGAGTAGGGCCAAGCTCCTACAATGAGCAGTTCTTC. Translating gives CASSLVGVGPSSYNEQFF. This chain joins TRBV5-5 and TRBJ2-1; D gene uncertain. The CDR3 covers 18 residues. Trimming left V 0 bases short and J 0 bases short, with 16 bases between. Germline-derived CDR1 and CDR2 are SGHKS and YYEKEE (reference sequence). The complete variable domain, with remaining parts taken from reference TRBV5-5 and TRBJ2-1, reads DAGVTQSPTHLIKTRGQQVTLRCSPISGHKSVSWYQQVLGQGPQFIFQYYEKEERGRGNFPDRFSARQFPNYSSELNVNALLLGDSALYLCASSLVGVGPSSYNEQFFGPGTRLTVL.

The J gene is TRBJ1-1, the V gene TRBV7-3; D not resolved. The V gene lost 6 bases and the J gene lost 1 base, with 9 bases spanning the gap. The CDR3 has 13 amino acids. Germline CDR1 SGHTA, CDR2 FQGTGA. DNA for the CDR3: TGTGCCAGCAGTCCTTTGGCGAACACTGAAGCTTTCTTT. Its translation: CASSPLANTEAFF.

This sequence joins TRBV14 and TRBJ2-7; D uncertain. Trimming shortened V by 1 base and J by 5 bases, and 9 bases separated the two germline ends. CDR1 and CDR2 from the germline V gene are SGHDN and FVKESK. This CDR3 contains 13 residues. CDR3 nucleotide sequence: TGTGCCAGCAGCCAAGCAGGTTCCCACGAGCAGTACTTC. Encoded protein: CASSQAGSHEQYF.

The table lists this clonotype with a few counts. The chain has TRBV15 and TRBJ2-5; TRBD1 might be the D (6 bases). CDR3 length: 15 residues. Germline V gene sequence: CDR1 LNHNV, CDR2 YYDKDF (reference sequence). V dropped 3 bases and J dropped 4 bases, with 15 bases sitting between them. The CDR3 DNA reads TGTGCCACCAGCAGCCACAGGGTTGGAGGAGAGACCCAGTACTTC. Amino acids: CATSSHRVGGETQYF. Complete variable domain (other parts from reference TRBV15 and TRBJ2-5): DAMVIQNPRYQVTQFGKPVTLSCSQTLNHNVMYWYQQKSSQAPKLLFHYYDKDFNNEADTPDNFQSRRPNTSFCFLDIRSPGLGDTAMYLCATSSHRVGGETQYFGPGTRLLVL.

This clonotype has only a few counts. This chain uses TRBV10-2 with TRBJ2-7; 10 positions agree with TRBD1. The CDR3 runs to 15 residues. Germline CDR1 reads WSHSY; CDR2 reads SAAADI. V lost 3 bases, J lost 6 bases, and 8 bases stayed unmatched. The CDR3 loop reads CASSDQTGGRFEQYF. The CDR3 nucleotides read TGCGCCAGCAGTGACCAGACAGGGGGCAGGTTCGAGCAGTACTTC.